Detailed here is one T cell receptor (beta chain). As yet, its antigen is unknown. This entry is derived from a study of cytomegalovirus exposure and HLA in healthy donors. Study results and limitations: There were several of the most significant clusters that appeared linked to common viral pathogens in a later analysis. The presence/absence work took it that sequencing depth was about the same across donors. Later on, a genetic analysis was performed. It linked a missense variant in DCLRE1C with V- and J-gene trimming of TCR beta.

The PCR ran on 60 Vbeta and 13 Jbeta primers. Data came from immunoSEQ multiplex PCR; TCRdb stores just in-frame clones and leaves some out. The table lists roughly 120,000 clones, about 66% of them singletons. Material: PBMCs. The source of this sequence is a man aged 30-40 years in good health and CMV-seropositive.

DNA of the CDR3: TGTGCCAGCTCCCTAGCGGGCGACCGCTCCTACGAGCAGTACTTC. As protein: CASSLAGDRSYEQYF. This sequence joins TRBV2 and TRBJ2-7, with TRBD2 identical over 8 bases. The CDR3 is 15 amino acids. Losses at the gene ends were 8 bases for V and 0 bases for J; bases not matched to a gene: 9. CDR1 and CDR2 from the germline V gene are SNHLY and FYNNEI. Complete variable domain (other parts from reference TRBV2 and TRBJ2-7): EPEVTQTPSHQVTQMGQEVILRCVPISNHLYFYWYRQILGQKVEFLVSFYNNEISEKSEIFDDQFSVERPDGSNFTLKIRSTKLEDSAMYFCASSLAGDRSYEQYFGPGTRLTVT.